This T cell receptor (beta chain) was captured by sequencing in a study of beta chain features in type 1 diabetes (dated by TCRdb to the late 2010s). About the investigation overall: Mean age, gender distribution, total cell number and subset yield were not different between patients and healthy donors. A total of about 99,000,000 sorted cells were examined across all samples, and RNA yield correlated strongly with the number of cells per subset. The study compared the TCRB repertoires of sorted circulating CD4+ T cell subsets in recently diagnosed type 1 diabetes patients with those in matched healthy donors. Naive and central memory subsets were obtained from all 30 or so donors, but regulatory and stem cell-like memory subsets were isolated from only 8 patients and roughly 8 healthy donors. What the authors observed across the whole study: Patients with type 1 diabetes made fewer insertions and deleted more nucleotides at VDJ recombination sites, implying thymic rearrangement abnormalities. PCR may preferentially amplify shorter templates, but because patient and control samples were amplified and corrected together, any resulting skew would affect both groups equally. Because cDNA was sequenced instead of genomic DNA, activated cells with high expression could be over-represented, although the groups did not differ in activation or CD3 levels. In all four CD4+ subsets, TCRB CDR3 length was moderately but significantly shorter in type 1 diabetes patients. Only small numbers of individuals were included in the HLA sub-analyses, which left unresolved whether HLA type had any influence on TCRB rearrangement. Naive, central memory and regulatory TCRB repertoires appeared more similar among patients than among healthy donors.

Each donor gave one peripheral blood draw, about 110 mL on average, collected into heparinised tubes. A BD FACSAria II and a panel including CD45RO, CCR7, CD25, CD127, CD95 and CD27 were used to sort naive, central memory, regulatory and stem cell-like memory CD4+ T cells. All sorted populations exceeded 95% purity. PBMCs were isolated immediately by Lymphoprep density gradient centrifugation and stained directly without culture. So that batch effects would be minimized, each experiment stained and sorted samples in pairs, pairing one healthy donor with one patient. This clone has a handful of counts. No antigen is known for it. Base qualities are not provided; no much larger clone lies one nucleotide away. The entire amount of isolated RNA was reverse transcribed using the High Capacity cDNA Reverse Transcription Kit, so the sequenced TCRB transcripts were expressed ones. Deep immunoSEQ sequencing was applied to naive, central memory and regulatory T cell samples, giving an average of roughly 3.5 million total reads per sample. Sorted cells were lysed in RLT buffer and RNA was extracted with DNase-treated RNeasy Micro or Mini kits, depending on cell number. To prevent cross-contamination, each cell subset was processed individually, whereas patient and healthy donor samples were processed jointly. Using the immunoSEQ multiplex PCR, TCRB sequences were amplified from cDNA into 87-bp fragments spanning the CDR3 region. Sequencing of the amplicons was performed on the Illumina HiSeq platform. Under the source paper's analysis protocol: PCR bias was computationally corrected using synthetic template baselines, reads within Hamming distance 2 were collapsed, and singletons that could not be merged were discarded. Reads were aligned to IMGT to assign V, D and J genes, CDR3 length, and insertions or deletions at six rearrangement sites. Within each subset, clonotype counts were normalized to the number of sorted cells before true diversity and Gini coefficients were calculated with the tcR R package. Repertoire sharing was quantified using the overlap coefficient calculated on TCRB nucleotide sequences. The table comes from immuneACCESS by way of TCRdb, which keeps in-frame sequences with V and J called. Part of the clones is missing from these tables; in studies checked, under half for an unresolved V gene and the rest for unknown reasons. V and J calls and clone size are given by that table; D and trimming were obtained from the DNA. The sample table records more than 150,000 clones; over 8.5% of these occur just once. Around 2% of the sample lies in the top ten.

The germline V gene specifies KGHSH as CDR1 and LQKENI as CDR2. At the junction V is shortened by 5 bases and J by 7 bases, with 11 bases in between. The CDR3 contains 13 residues, cysteine and phenylalanine counted. Only CDR3 DNA is held: 39 bases, read in frame from base 1. Sequencing used central memory CD4+ T cells from blood. This TCR was sampled from a man between 18 and 29 years old in good health. The chain employs TRBV18 and TRBJ1-4; tentative D gene TRBD1, with 5 bases matching. The CDR3 region has the sequence CASSRGESEKLFF. The sequenced DNA is TGTGCCAGCTCAAGAGGGGAAAGTGAAAAACTGTTTTTT.